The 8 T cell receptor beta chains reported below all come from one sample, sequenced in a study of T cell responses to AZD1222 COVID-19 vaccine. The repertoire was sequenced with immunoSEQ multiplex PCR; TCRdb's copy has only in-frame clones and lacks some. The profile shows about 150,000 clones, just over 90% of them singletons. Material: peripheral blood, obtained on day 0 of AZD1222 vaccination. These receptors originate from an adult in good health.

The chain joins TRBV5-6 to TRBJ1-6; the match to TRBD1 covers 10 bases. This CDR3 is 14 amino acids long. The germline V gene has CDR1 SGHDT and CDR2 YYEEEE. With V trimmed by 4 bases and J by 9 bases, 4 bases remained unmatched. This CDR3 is CASSPGQGGSPLHF. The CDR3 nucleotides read TGTGCCAGCAGCCCCGGACAGGGGGGTTCACCCCTCCACTTT.

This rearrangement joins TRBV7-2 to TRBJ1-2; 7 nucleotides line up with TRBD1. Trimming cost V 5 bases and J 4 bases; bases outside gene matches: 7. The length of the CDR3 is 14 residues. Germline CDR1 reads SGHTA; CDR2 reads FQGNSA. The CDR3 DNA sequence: TGTGCCAGCAGCGCTAGACAGGGACCCTATGGCTACACCTTC. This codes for CASSARQGPYGYTF.

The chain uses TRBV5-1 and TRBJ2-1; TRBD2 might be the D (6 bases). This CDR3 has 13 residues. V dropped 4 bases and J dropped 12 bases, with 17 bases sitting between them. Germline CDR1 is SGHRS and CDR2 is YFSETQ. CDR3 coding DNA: TGCGCCAGCAGCGCCGGACTATTCCTTGGGCAGTTCTTC. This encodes CASSAGLFLGQFF.

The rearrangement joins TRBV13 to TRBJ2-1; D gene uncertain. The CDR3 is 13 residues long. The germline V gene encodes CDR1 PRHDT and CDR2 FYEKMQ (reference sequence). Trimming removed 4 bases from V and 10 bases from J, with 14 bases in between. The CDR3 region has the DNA TGTGCCAGCAGCTCCCAAACCCGACGGGAGCAGTTCTTC. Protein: CASSSQTRREQFF.

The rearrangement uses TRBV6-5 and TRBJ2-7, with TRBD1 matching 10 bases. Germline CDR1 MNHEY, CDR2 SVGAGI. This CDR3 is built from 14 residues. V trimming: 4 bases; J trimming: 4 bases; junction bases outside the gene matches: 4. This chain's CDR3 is CASSWDRGGYEQYF. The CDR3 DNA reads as TGTGCCAGCAGTTGGGACAGGGGAGGTTACGAGCAGTACTTC.

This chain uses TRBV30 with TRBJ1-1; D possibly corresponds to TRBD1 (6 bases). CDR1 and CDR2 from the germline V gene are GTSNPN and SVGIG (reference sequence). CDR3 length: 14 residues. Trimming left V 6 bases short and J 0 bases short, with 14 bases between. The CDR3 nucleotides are TGTGCCTGCGATTGGGGGGCGGTGAACACTGAAGCTTTCTTT. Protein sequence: CACDWGAVNTEAFF.

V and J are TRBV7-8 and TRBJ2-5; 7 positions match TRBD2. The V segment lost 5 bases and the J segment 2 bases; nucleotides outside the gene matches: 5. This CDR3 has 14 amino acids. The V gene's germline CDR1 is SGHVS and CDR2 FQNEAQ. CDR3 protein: CASSPGLVQETQYF. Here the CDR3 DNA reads TGTGCCAGCAGCCCCGGACTAGTTCAAGAGACCCAGTACTTC.

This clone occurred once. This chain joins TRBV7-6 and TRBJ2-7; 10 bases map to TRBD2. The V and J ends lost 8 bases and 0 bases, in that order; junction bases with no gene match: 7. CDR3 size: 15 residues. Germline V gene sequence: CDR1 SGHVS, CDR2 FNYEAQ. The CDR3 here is CASRLLAGSSYEQYF. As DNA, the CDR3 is TGTGCCAGCCGACTACTAGCGGGGTCCTCCTACGAGCAGTACTTC. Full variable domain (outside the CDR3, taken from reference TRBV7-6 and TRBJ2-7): GAGVSQSPRYKVTKRGQDVALRCDPISGHVSLYWYRQALGQGPEFLTYFNYEAQQDKSGLPNDRFSAERPEGSISTLTIQRTEQRDSAMYRCASRLLAGSSYEQYFGPGTRLTVT.